The 8 T cell receptor beta chains given below trace back to one sample, sequenced in a study of T cell responses to AZD1222 COVID-19 vaccine. Method: immunoSEQ multiplex PCR; TCRdb's copy keeps in-frame clones and lacks some. The repertoire holds about 140,000 clones, with approximately 89% as singletons. The specimen comprised peripheral blood, sampled on day 0 of AZD1222 vaccination. The receptor set was obtained from an adult in good health.

This chain connects TRBV28 to TRBJ2-3; D is unclear. CDR1 and CDR2 (germline): MDHEN, SYDVKM. This CDR3 comprises 13 residues. V lost 7 bases to trimming and J lost 4 bases, with 12 bases between them. CDR3 amino acids: CASTAYSPDTQYF. CDR3 nucleotides: TGTGCCAGCACGGCGTATTCCCCAGATACGCAGTATTTT. The variable domain in full, completed from reference TRBV28 and TRBJ2-3, reads DVKVTQSSRYLVKRTGEKVFLECVQDMDHENMFWYRQDPGLGLRLIYFSYDVKMKEKGDIPEGYSVSREKKERFSLILESASTNQTSMYLCASTAYSPDTQYFGPGTRLTVL.

This clone was recorded once. The V call is TRBV28, the J call TRBJ2-7; 8 bases align to TRBD2. CDR1 is MDHEN and CDR2 is SYDVKM in the germline V gene. The length of the CDR3 is 15 residues. With 3 bases clipped from V and 2 bases from J, the junction kept 6 bases outside the gene matches. CDR3 sequence (DNA): TGTGCCAGCAGTTTTGTCCGGGAGGGCCCCTACGAGCAGTACTTC. It specifies CASSFVREGPYEQYF. The full variable domain, its missing parts supplied by reference TRBV28 and TRBJ2-7, is DVKVTQSSRYLVKRTGEKVFLECVQDMDHENMFWYRQDPGLGLRLIYFSYDVKMKEKGDIPEGYSVSREKKERFSLILESASTNQTSMYLCASSFVREGPYEQYFGPGTRLTVT.

The rearrangement uses TRBV11-3 and TRBJ2-7; 10 bases are a match to TRBD1. This CDR3 is 15 amino acids long. With 5 bases clipped from V and 3 bases from J, the junction kept 7 bases outside the gene matches. CDR1 and CDR2 from the germline V gene are SGHNT and YENEEA. CDR3 protein: CASSDGTGDVYEQYF. DNA for the CDR3: TGTGCCAGCAGCGACGGGACAGGGGATGTCTACGAGCAGTACTTC.

The chain is built from TRBV28 and TRBJ1-4, with a tentative D call TRBD1 (5 bases). Germline CDR1 MDHEN, CDR2 SYDVKM. CDR3 length: 16 amino acids. V was cut by 6 bases and J by 3 bases, with 17 bases left in between. The CDR3 reads CASSPRSGLPNEKLFF. CDR3 DNA: TGTGCCAGCAGCCCCCGATCGGGGCTGCCTAATGAAAAACTGTTTTTT.

The J gene is TRBJ1-6, the V gene TRBV4-1; unclear D gene. V dropped 0 bases and J dropped 9 bases, with 9 bases sitting between them. Germline V lookup: CDR1 MGHRA, CDR2 YSYEKL. The CDR3 totals 14 residues. The CDR3: CASSQDPVGSPLHF. The CDR3 DNA sequence: TGCGCCAGCAGCCAAGACCCGGTGGGTTCACCCCTCCACTTT.

This clone occurred once. CDR3 sequence: CASSFRAGTSYEQYF. CDR3 DNA sequence: TGTGCCAGCAGTTTTAGAGCAGGAACCTCCTACGAGCAGTACTTC. J is TRBJ2-7 and V is TRBV28; D uncertain. V lost 3 bases to trimming and J lost 0 bases, with 12 bases between them. This CDR3 is built from 15 residues. Germline V gives CDR1 MDHEN, CDR2 SYDVKM.

The rearrangement joins TRBV6-4 to TRBJ1-2, with D maybe TRBD1 (5 bases). The V and J ends lost 5 bases and 5 bases respectively, with 18 bases between them. Germline CDR1 reads MRHNA; CDR2 reads SNTAGT. This CDR3 contains 15 residues. CDR3: CASSTLTGGSYGYTF. The CDR3 DNA reads TGTGCCAGCAGTACCCTCACTGGGGGGAGTTATGGCTACACCTTC.

This clone showed up just a few times. V is TRBV19 and J is TRBJ1-2; D gene ambiguous. Trimming took 5 bases from V and 0 from J, leaving 19 bases between them. CDR1 is LNHDA and CDR2 is SQIVND in the germline V gene (reference sequence). This CDR3 spans 17 amino acids. CDR3 residues: CASSYWARLGPNYGYTF. DNA of the CDR3: TGTGCCAGTAGTTATTGGGCTCGGTTGGGCCCTAACTATGGCTACACCTTC. The full variable domain, in which reference TRBV19 and TRBJ1-2 provide the parts outside the CDR3, is DGGITQSPKYLFRKEGQNVTLSCEQNLNHDAMYWYRQDPGQGLRLIYYSQIVNDFQKGDIAEGYSVSREKKESFPLTVTSAQKNPTAFYLCASSYWARLGPNYGYTFGSGTRLTVV.